Below are 12 T cell receptor beta chains sequenced from a single sample in a study of blood T cell repertoires in COVID-19. TCRdb's copy holds only in-frame clones and misses some; the assay was immunoSEQ multiplex PCR. The sample includes about 87,000 clones, roughly 84% seen only once; the top ten take roughly 4.5%. The sample comprised peripheral blood. All receptors come from a woman aged 80 or older with acute or convalescent COVID-19.

This chain connects TRBV9 to TRBJ2-6; 8 nucleotides line up with TRBD1. Trimming removed 4 bases from V and 4 bases from J; junction bases left unmatched: 4. The V gene's germline CDR1 is SGDLS and CDR2 YYNGEE. The CDR3 runs 15 residues. The CDR3 DNA reads as TGTGCCAGCAGCAAGACAGGGGTGGGGGCCAACGTCCTGACTTTC. It specifies CASSKTGVGANVLTF.

This chain joins TRBV6-5 and TRBJ1-5; D not certain. The CDR3 is made up of 15 amino acids. V shed 0 bases and J shed 2 bases, with 8 bases lying between them. The germline V gene encodes CDR1 MNHEY and CDR2 SVGAGI. The CDR3 loop reads CASSYSFTGNQPQHF. The CDR3 DNA follows: TGTGCCAGCAGTTACTCTTTCACAGGCAATCAGCCCCAGCATTTT.

The chain links TRBV11-2 to TRBJ2-5, with 7 bases lining up with TRBD1. Germline V gene data show CDR1 as SGHAT and CDR2 as FQNNGV. The CDR3 length is 14 residues. With 5 bases clipped from V and 2 bases from J, the junction kept 5 bases outside the gene matches. CDR3 sequence reads: CASSKTGYQETQYF. CDR3 DNA: TGTGCCAGCAGCAAGACAGGGTATCAAGAGACCCAGTACTTC.

The chain is built from TRBV29-1 and TRBJ2-7; TRBD1 might be the D (6 bases). The CDR3 extends over 12 amino acids. CDR1 is SQVTM and CDR2 is ANQGSEA in the germline V gene. Trimming cost V 7 bases and J 2 bases, with 12 bases left between them. Here the CDR3 DNA reads TGCAGCGCTGCCCGGGACACCTACGAGCAGTACTTC. Its protein is CSAARDTYEQYF.

V is TRBV5-1 and J is TRBJ2-3; 9 bases match TRBD1. The CDR3 extends over 17 amino acids. Losses at the gene ends were 0 bases for V and 5 bases for J; bases not matched to a gene: 10. Germline CDR1 and CDR2: SGHRS and YFSETQ. In DNA, the CDR3 is TGCGCCAGCAGCTTGGATACCGGGACAGGGTTGAGAGATACGCAGTATTTT. Its translation is CASSLDTGTGLRDTQYF.

DNA of the CDR3: TGCGCCAGCAGGCCGGACAGGGGGCGGGGAACTAATGAAAAACTGTTTTTT. This codes for CASRPDRGRGTNEKLFF. V is TRBV5-1 and J is TRBJ1-4; 11 nucleotides line up with TRBD1. The CDR3 loop spans 17 amino acids. Losses at the gene ends were 5 bases for V and 1 base for J; bases not matched to a gene: 7. Germline-derived CDR1 and CDR2 are SGHRS and YFSETQ. Full variable domain (rest looked up from reference TRBV5-1 and TRBJ1-4): KAGVTQTPRYLIKTRGQQVTLSCSPISGHRSVSWYQQTPGQGLQFLFEYFSETQRNKGNFPGRFSGRQFSNSRSEMNVSTLELGDSALYLCASRPDRGRGTNEKLFFGSGTQLSVL.

V is TRBV19 and J is TRBJ1-1; 7 bases fit TRBD1. The CDR3 is 13 amino acids. V shed 5 bases, J shed 5 bases, and the junction held 5 bases outside the gene matches. Germline V gene data show CDR1 as LNHDA and CDR2 as SQIVND (reference sequence). The CDR3 region is CASSEYRGTEAFF. In DNA form, the CDR3 reads TGTGCCAGTAGTGAATACAGGGGAACTGAAGCTTTCTTT.

This clone has just one count. The chain carries TRBV15 and TRBJ1-3; D is uncertain. Germline V CDR1 and CDR2: LNHNV, YYDKDF (reference sequence). Between the trimmed V and J ends, which lost 3 bases and 4 bases, there was a span of 7 bases. This CDR3 has 13 residues. The CDR3 is CATSRGDGNTIYF. CDR3 DNA sequence: TGTGCCACCAGCAGGGGAGACGGAAACACCATATATTTT.

The chain is built from TRBV30 and TRBJ1-2; TRBD1 aligns across 7 bases. Germline CDR1 and CDR2: GTSNPN and SVGIG (reference sequence). Trimming at V came to 4 bases and at J to 3 bases, leaving 5 bases not matched to a gene. The CDR3 is 13 amino acids. CDR3 DNA: TGTGCCTGGACAGGGACAGATCACTATGGCTACACCTTC. Residues: CAWTGTDHYGYTF.

This clone has a single count. The chain is built from TRBV6-5 and TRBJ2-6; no clear D. Trimming stripped 8 bases from V and 1 base from J, with 9 bases between. In germline, CDR1 is MNHEY, CDR2 SVGAGI. This CDR3 region has 14 residues. CDR3 sequence reads: CASSRESGANVLTF. The CDR3 DNA reads as TGTGCCAGCTCTCGTGAGTCTGGGGCCAACGTCCTGACTTTC.

The chain is built from TRBV7-8 and TRBJ2-1; 11 positions match TRBD2. J lost 9 bases, V lost 3 bases, and 4 bases had no gene match. The CDR3 runs 14 residues. Germline V gene data show CDR1 as SGHVS and CDR2 as FQNEAQ. CDR3 region: CASSFSGGGTEQFF. For the CDR3, the DNA is TGTGCCAGCAGCTTTAGCGGGGGGGGAACTGAGCAGTTCTTC.

The rearrangement joins TRBV5-6 to TRBJ1-3; D might be TRBD1 (6 bases). Germline V gene lookup returns CDR1 SGHDT and CDR2 YYEEEE. This CDR3 has 15 amino acids. V lost 0 bases and J lost 0, with 7 bases in between. The CDR3 spells CASSLVRGSGNTIYF. The CDR3 DNA follows: TGTGCCAGCAGCTTGGTCAGGGGCTCTGGAAACACCATATATTTT. The full variable domain, completed using reference TRBV5-6 and TRBJ1-3, is DAGVTQSPTHLIKTRGQQVTLRCSPKSGHDTVSWYQQALGQGPQFIFQYYEEEERQRGNFPDRFSGHQFPNYSSELNVNALLLGDSALYLCASSLVRGSGNTIYFGEGSWLTVV.